The 14 T cell receptor beta chains listed next were all sequenced from one sample in a study of PD-1 blockade in classical Hodgkin lymphoma. Assay: immunoSEQ multiplex PCR; the TCRdb copy retains only in-frame clones and omits some. The table lists 17,000 or so clones, about 85% of them singletons. There was relapse after autologous stem cell transplantation in every patient, and there was variation in brentuximab vedotin exposure. Purification of CD4+ T cells from thawed PBMCs was performed via magnetic negative selection. Sequenced material: CD4+ T cells from blood, taken at baseline. Source of these receptors: a human donor with classical Hodgkin lymphoma.

This rearrangement joins TRBV7-3 to TRBJ2-3, with 9 bases fitting TRBD2. The CDR3 is 15 amino acids. Germline CDR1 SGHTA, CDR2 FQGTGA. V was clipped by 1 base and J by 6 bases; unmatched bases: 5. CDR3 sequence reads: CASSLNGAGGDTQYF. The DNA of the CDR3 is TGTGCCAGCAGCTTAAACGGAGCGGGAGGCGATACGCAGTATTTT.

This chain connects TRBV6-5 to TRBJ1-3; D unresolved. Trimming took 5 bases from V and 4 from J, leaving 0 bases between them. Germline assignment: CDR1 MNHEY and CDR2 SVGAGI. The CDR3 is made up of 10 amino acids. The CDR3, as DNA: TGTGCCAGCAGTGGAAACACCATATATTTT. This codes for CASSGNTIYF.

This clone came up a few times. Here the CDR3 reads CAIRPGDSNQPQHF. The CDR3 DNA follows: TGTGCCATCCGGCCCGGGGATAGCAATCAGCCCCAGCATTTT. The chain combines TRBV10-3 with TRBJ1-5; D ambiguous. The length of the CDR3 is 14 residues. The germline CDR1 and CDR2 sequences are ENHRY and SYGVKD. The germline V and J ends were trimmed by 8 bases and 0 bases, with 11 bases remaining between them.

The V call is TRBV5-1, the J call TRBJ2-7; weak D call: TRBD2 (6 bases). CDR1 is SGHRS, CDR2 YFSETQ, per germline. This CDR3 has 14 amino acids. V was clipped by 4 bases and J by 7 bases, with 18 bases between them. This CDR3 reads CASSVTGSAGEQYF. In nucleotides, the CDR3 is TGCGCCAGCAGCGTTACCGGGTCTGCGGGGGAGCAGTACTTC.

V gene TRBV2 combines with J gene TRBJ1-3; 8 nucleotides agree with TRBD1. Per germline, CDR1 SNHLY and CDR2 FYNNEI. The length of the CDR3 is 15 residues. Trimming cost V 1 base and J 2 bases; bases outside gene matches: 1. CDR3 sequence (DNA): TGTGCCAGCAGTGAAGACAGGGGGACTGGAAACACCATATATTTT. Translation: CASSEDRGTGNTIYF.

This clone was seen once. The gene calls are TRBV4-1 and TRBJ2-2; TRBD2 matches at 14 bases. CDR1 and CDR2 (germline): MGHRA, YSYEKL. The junction had 6 bases not matched to a gene; V was cut back by 1 base and J by 5 bases. CDR3 length: 18 residues. The CDR3 region has the DNA TGCGCCAGCAGCCAAGGGGGACTAGCGGGGGTGGGGACCGGGGAGCTGTTTTTT. Its protein product is CASSQGGLAGVGTGELFF.

A single count supports this clone. The rearrangement uses TRBV18 and TRBJ2-2, with D tentatively TRBD1 (5 bases). With 3 bases removed from V and 1 base from J, the gap between germline ends came to 12 bases. CDR1 is KGHSH, CDR2 LQKENI, per germline. This CDR3 has 16 residues. Here the CDR3 DNA reads TGTGCCAGCTCACCGCTGACAGTTGGGAACACCGGGGAGCTGTTTTTT. It encodes CASSPLTVGNTGELFF.

V and J are TRBV5-8 and TRBJ1-1; perhaps TRBD1 as D (6 bases). CDR1 SGHTS and CDR2 YDEGEE come from the germline V gene. CDR3 length: 14 amino acids. With 7 bases removed from V and 2 bases from J, the gap between germline ends came to 15 bases. DNA for the CDR3: TGTGCCAGCGGCCCGACAGGTATTAACACTGAAGCTTTCTTT. Translated: CASGPTGINTEAFF.

This chain joins TRBV7-9 and TRBJ2-2; maybe TRBD2 (5 bases). Trimming pared 1 base from V and 5 bases from J, leaving 5 bases between. The CDR3 totals 13 residues. Germline V gene data show CDR1 as SEHNR and CDR2 as FQNEAQ (reference sequence). CDR3 sequence reads: CASSLERTGELFF. CDR3 bases: TGTGCCAGCAGCTTAGAGCGGACCGGGGAGCTGTTTTTT.

The genes are TRBV6-1 and TRBJ1-3; D call uncertain. Germline CDR1 reads MNHNS; CDR2 reads SASEGT. The CDR3 extends over 16 amino acids. Deletions cut 2 bases from V and 2 bases from J, with 13 bases between. CDR3 sequence reads: CASSEYPSSPGNTIYF. CDR3 DNA: TGTGCCAGCAGTGAATACCCCAGCAGTCCTGGAAACACCATATATTTT.

The V gene is TRBV19, the J gene TRBJ1-1; 7 bases match TRBD1. Trimming took 6 bases from V and 5 from J; bases not matched to a gene: 9. The V gene's germline CDR1 is LNHDA and CDR2 SQIVND (reference sequence). The CDR3 totals 14 residues. Here the CDR3 DNA reads TGTGCCAGTAGGCGACAGGGCTTATCGACTGAAGCTTTCTTT. This codes for CASRRQGLSTEAFF.

This clone has just a few counts. V and J are TRBV27 and TRBJ2-3; TRBD1 matches at 10 bases. This CDR3 comprises 16 residues. The germline gives CDR1 MNHEY, CDR2 SMNVEV (reference sequence). The trim removed 5 bases at V and 2 bases at J, leaving 7 bases unmatched. This CDR3 reads CASSIRQGAFTDTQYF. CDR3 nucleotides: TGTGCCAGCAGTATTAGACAGGGGGCCTTCACAGATACGCAGTATTTT.

By share, this clone counts as medium-sized (0.01 to 0.1%). V usage is TRBV7-2 and J usage is TRBJ1-1; D perhaps matches TRBD1 (5 bases). Trimming shortened V by 8 bases and J by 4 bases, and 14 bases separated the two germline ends. The germline V gene has CDR1 SGHTA and CDR2 FQGNSA. This CDR3 region has 13 residues. The CDR3 loop reads CASGADRITEAFF. The CDR3 nucleotides are TGTGCCAGCGGGGCTGATAGGATCACTGAAGCTTTCTTT.

The V call is TRBV7-9, the J call TRBJ1-2; 7 nucleotides match TRBD1. The germline V gene has CDR1 SEHNR and CDR2 FQNEAQ (reference sequence). V dropped 1 base and J dropped 7; count of bases not matched to a gene: 9. CDR3 length equals 15 residues. The CDR3 reads CASSLGVSGGFGYTF. The CDR3 DNA is TGTGCCAGCAGCTTAGGGGTGTCAGGGGGATTTGGCTACACCTTC. Together with reference TRBV7-9 and TRBJ1-2, the CDR3 gives the full variable domain: DTGVSQNPRHKITKRGQNVTFRCDPISEHNRLYWYRQTLGQGPEFLTYFQNEAQLEKSRLLSDRFSAERPKGSFSTLEIQRTEQGDSAMYLCASSLGVSGGFGYTFGSGTRLTVV.